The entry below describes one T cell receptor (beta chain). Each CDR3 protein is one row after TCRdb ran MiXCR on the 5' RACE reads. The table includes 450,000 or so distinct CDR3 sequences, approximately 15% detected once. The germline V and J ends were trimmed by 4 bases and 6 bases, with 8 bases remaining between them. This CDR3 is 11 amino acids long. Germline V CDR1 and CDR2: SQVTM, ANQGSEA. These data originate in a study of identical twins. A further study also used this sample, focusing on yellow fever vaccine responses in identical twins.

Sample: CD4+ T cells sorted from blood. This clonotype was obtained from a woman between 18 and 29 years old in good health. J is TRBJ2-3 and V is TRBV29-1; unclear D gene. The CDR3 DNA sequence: TGCAGCGTTGGCGAGCTTGATACGCAGTATTTT. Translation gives CSVGELDTQYF.